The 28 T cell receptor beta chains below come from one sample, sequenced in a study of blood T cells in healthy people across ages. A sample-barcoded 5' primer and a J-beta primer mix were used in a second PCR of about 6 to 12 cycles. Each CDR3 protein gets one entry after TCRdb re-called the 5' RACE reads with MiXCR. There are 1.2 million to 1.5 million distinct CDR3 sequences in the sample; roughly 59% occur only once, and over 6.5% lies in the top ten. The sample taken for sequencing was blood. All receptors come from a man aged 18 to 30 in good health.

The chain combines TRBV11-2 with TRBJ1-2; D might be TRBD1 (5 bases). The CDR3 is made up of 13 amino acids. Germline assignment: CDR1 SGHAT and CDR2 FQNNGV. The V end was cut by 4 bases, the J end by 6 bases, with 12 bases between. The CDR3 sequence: CASSYDRMDGYTF. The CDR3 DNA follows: TGTGCCAGCAGCTATGACAGAATGGATGGCTACACCTTC. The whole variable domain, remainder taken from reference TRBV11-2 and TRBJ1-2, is EAGVAQSPRYKIIEKRQSVAFWCNPISGHATLYWYQQILGQGPKLLIQFQNNGVVDDSQLPKDRFSAERLKGVDSTLKIQPAKLEDSAVYLCASSYDRMDGYTFGSGTRLTVV.

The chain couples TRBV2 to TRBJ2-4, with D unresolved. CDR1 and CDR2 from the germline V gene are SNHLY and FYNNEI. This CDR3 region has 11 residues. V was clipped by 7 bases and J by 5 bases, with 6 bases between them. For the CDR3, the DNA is TGTGCCAGCAACGAGGAAAACATTCAGTACTTC. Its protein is CASNEENIQYF.

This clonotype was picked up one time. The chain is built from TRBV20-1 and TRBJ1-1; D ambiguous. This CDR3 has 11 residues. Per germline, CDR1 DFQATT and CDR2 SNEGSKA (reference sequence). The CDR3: CRVVWDTEAFF. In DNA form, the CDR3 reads TGCAGGGTGGTATGGGACACTGAAGCTTTCTTT.

CDR3 sequence: CSARGAGLSATFF. The CDR3 DNA follows: TGCAGTGCTAGAGGCGCCGGGTTGTCTGCGACTTTCTTT. This chain links TRBV20-1 with TRBJ1-1; no definite D call. The length of the CDR3 is 13 residues. Germline CDR1 is DFQATT and CDR2 is SNEGSKA (reference sequence). V was pared by 1 base and J by 12 bases, with 18 bases between.

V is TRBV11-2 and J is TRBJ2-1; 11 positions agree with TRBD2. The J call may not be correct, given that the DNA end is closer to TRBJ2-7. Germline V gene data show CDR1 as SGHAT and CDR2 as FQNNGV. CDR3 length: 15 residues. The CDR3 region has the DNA TGTGCCAGCAGCTTTGGGACTAGCGGCTACAATGAGCAGTACTTC. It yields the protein CASSFGTSGYNEQYF.

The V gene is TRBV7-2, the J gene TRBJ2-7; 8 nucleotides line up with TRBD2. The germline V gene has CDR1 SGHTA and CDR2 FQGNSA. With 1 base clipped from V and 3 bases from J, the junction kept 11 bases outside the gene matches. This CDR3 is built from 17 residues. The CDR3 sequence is CASSLDSPGGPGYEQYF. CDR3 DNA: TGTGCCAGCAGCTTAGATAGCCCGGGGGGGCCTGGCTACGAGCAGTACTTC.

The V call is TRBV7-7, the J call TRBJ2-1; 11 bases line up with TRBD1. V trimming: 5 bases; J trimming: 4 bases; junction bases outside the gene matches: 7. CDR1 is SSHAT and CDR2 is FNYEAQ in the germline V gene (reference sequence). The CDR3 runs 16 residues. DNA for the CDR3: TGTGCCAGCAGCAGAGGACAGGGGGCTATTTACAATGAGCAGTTCTTC. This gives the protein CASSRGQGAIYNEQFF. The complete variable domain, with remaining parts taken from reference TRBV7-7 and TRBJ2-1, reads GAGVSQSPRYKVTKRGQDVTLRCDPISSHATLYWYQQALGQGPEFLTYFNYEAQPDKSGLPSDRFSAERPEGSISTLTIQRTEQRDSAMYRCASSRGQGAIYNEQFFGPGTRLTVL.

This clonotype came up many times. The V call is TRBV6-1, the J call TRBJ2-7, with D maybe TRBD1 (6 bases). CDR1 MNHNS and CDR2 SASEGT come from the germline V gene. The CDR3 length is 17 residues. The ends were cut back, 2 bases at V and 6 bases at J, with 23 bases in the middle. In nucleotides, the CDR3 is TGTGCCAGCAGTGAAACCCCAGGGGCCATCCTCCTCAGCGAGCAGTACTTC. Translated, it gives CASSETPGAILLSEQYF.

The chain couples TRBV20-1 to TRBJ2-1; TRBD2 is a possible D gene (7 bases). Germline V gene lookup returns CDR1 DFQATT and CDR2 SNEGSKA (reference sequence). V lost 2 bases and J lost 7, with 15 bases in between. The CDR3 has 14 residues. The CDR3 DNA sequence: TGCAGTGCTAGAAAGAGGGGGGGCAATAATGAGCAGTTCTTC. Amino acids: CSARKRGGNNEQFF.

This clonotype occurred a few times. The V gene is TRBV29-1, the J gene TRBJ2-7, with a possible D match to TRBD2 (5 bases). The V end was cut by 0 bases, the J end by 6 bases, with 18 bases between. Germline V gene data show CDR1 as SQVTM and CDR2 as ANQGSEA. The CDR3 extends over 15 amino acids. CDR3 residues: CSVEDAGPGGPEQYF. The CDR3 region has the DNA TGCAGCGTTGAAGACGCGGGCCCTGGCGGGCCCGAGCAGTACTTC.

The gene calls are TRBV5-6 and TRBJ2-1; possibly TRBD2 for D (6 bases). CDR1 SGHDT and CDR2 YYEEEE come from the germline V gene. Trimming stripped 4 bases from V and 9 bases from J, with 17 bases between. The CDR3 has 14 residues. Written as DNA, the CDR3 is TGTGCCAGCAGCCCGGGACTCCCTGGGGGTGAGCAGTTCTTC. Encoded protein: CASSPGLPGGEQFF.

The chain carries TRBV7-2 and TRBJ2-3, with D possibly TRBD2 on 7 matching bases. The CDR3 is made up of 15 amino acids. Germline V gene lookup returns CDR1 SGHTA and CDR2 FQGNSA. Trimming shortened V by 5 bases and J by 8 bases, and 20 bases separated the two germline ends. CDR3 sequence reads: CASSPGGPTQGTQYF. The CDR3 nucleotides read TGTGCCAGCAGCCCCGGGGGGCCAACACAGGGTACGCAGTATTTT.

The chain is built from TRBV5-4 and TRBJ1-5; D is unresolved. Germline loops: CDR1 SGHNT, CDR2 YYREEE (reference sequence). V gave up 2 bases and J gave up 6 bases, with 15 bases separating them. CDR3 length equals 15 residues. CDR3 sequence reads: CASSFGPSRGQPQHF. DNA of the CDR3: TGTGCCAGCAGCTTTGGACCATCCCGCGGTCAGCCCCAGCATTTT.

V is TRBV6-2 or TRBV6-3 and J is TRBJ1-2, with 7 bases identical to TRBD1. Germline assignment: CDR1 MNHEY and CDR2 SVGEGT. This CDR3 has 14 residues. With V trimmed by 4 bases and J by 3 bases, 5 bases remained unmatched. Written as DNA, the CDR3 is TGTGCCAGCAGTTTCCCGGGACAGTACTATGGCTACACCTTC. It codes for CASSFPGQYYGYTF.

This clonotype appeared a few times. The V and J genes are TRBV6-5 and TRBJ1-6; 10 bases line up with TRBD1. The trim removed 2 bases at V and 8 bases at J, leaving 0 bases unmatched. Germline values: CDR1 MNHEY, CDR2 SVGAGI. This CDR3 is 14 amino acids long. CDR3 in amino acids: CASSYGTGDSPLHF. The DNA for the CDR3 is TGTGCCAGCAGTTACGGGACAGGGGATTCACCCCTCCACTTT.

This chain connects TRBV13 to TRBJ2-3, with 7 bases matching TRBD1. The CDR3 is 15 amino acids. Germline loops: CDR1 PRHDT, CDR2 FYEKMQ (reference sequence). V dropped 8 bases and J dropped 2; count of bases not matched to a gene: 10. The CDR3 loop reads CASYFGDRDTDTQYF. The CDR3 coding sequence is TGTGCCAGCTACTTCGGGGACAGAGACACAGATACGCAGTATTTT.

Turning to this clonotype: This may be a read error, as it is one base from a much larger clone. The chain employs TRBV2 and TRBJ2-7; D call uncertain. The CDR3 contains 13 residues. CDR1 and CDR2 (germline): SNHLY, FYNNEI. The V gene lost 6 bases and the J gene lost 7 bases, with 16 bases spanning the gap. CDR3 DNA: TGTGCCAGCAGACTGGTCTGGGTGAATGAGCAGTACTTC. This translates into CASRLVWVNEQYF.

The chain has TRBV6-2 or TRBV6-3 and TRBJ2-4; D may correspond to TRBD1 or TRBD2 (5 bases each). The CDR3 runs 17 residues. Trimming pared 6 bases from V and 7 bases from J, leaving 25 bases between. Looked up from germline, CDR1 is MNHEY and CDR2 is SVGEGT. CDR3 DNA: TGTGCCAGCAGCCCGGATTTAGCGAAATCCCGGGGCAACATTCAGTACTTC. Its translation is CASSPDLAKSRGNIQYF.

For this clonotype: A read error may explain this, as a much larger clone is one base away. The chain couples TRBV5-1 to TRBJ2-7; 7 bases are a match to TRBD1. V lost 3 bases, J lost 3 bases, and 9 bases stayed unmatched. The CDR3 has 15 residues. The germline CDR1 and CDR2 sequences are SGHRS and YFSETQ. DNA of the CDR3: TGCGCCAGCAGCTCATATCGGGGACAGAACTACGAGCAGTACTTC. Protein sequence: CASSSYRGQNYEQYF. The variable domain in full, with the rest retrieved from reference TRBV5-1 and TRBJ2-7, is KAGVTQTPRYLIKTRGQQVTLSCSPISGHRSVSWYQQTPGQGLQFLFEYFSETQRNKGNFPGRFSGRQFSNSRSEMNVSTLELGDSALYLCASSSYRGQNYEQYFGPGTRLTVT.

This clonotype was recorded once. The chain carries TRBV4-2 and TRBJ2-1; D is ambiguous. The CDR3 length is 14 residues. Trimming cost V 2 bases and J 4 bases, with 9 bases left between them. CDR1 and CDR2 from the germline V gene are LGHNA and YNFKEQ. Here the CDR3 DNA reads TGTGCCAGCAGCCAACCTAGGCGTTACAATGAGCAGTTCTTC. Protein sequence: CASSQPRRYNEQFF.

The CDR3 is CASSLTTAPYEQYF. CDR3 DNA sequence: TGTGCCAGCAGCTTAACGACAGCCCCATACGAGCAGTACTTC. This chain connects TRBV7-2 to TRBJ2-7, with a weak D call TRBD1 (5 bases). V dropped 2 bases and J dropped 4 bases, with 12 bases sitting between them. Germline CDR1 is SGHTA and CDR2 is FQGNSA. This CDR3 contains 14 residues.

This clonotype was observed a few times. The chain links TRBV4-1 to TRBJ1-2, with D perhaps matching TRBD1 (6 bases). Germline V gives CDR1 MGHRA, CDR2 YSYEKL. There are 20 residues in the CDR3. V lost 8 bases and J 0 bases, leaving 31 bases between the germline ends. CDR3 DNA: TGCGCCAGCGGGTCTCAGTTTAGGGGGGGAGAACGGTTGTCTAACTATGGCTACACCTTC. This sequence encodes CASGSQFRGGERLSNYGYTF.

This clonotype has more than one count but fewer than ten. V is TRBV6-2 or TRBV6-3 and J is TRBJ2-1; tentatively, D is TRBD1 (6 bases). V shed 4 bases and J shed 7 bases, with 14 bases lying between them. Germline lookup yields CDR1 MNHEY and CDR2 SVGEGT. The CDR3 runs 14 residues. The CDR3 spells CASSSLGAGNEQFF. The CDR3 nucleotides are TGTGCCAGCAGTTCCCTGGGGGCCGGGAATGAGCAGTTCTTC.

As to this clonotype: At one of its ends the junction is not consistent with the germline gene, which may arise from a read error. The CDR3 DNA reads TGCAGTACTAGAGATGGGAGAGAGACCCAGTACTTC. Its translation is CSTRDGRETQYF. The chain employs TRBV20-1 and TRBJ2-5; a weak D match, TRBD2 (5 bases). Germline assignment: CDR1 DFQATT and CDR2 SNEGSKA (reference sequence). The CDR3 runs 12 residues.

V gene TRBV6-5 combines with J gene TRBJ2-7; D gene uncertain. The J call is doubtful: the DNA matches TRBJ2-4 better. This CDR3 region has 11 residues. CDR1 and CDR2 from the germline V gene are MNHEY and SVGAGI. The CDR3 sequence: CASRGLNIQYF. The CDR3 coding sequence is TGTGCCAGCAGGGGCTTGAACATTCAGTACTTC.

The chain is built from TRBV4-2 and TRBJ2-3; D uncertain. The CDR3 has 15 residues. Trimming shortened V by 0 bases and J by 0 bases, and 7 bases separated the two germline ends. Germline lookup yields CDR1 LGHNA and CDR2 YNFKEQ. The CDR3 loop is CASSQDGTSTDTQYF. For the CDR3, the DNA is TGTGCCAGCAGCCAAGACGGCACGAGCACAGATACGCAGTATTTT.

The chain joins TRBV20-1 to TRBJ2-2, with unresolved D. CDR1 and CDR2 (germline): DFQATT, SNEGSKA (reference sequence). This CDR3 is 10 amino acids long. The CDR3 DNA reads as TGCGGGGTCTACACCGGGGAGCTGTTTTTT. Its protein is CGVYTGELFF.

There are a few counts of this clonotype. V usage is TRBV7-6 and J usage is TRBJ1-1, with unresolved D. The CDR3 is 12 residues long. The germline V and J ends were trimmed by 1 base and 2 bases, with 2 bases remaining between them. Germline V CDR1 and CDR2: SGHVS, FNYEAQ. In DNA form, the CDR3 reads TGTGCCAGCAGCTTAGACAACACTGAAGCTTTCTTT. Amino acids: CASSLDNTEAFF.